This is a list of T cell receptor beta chains from one sample in a study of molecular identifiers for immune sequencing clone quantification. TCRdb reanalysed the PCR reads using MiXCR and keeps one entry per CDR3 protein. The table has approximately 680,000 distinct CDR3 sequences, around 25% seen once; the top ten hold about 0.8%. Specimen: naive CD8+ T cells from blood, with Jurkat cell RNA spiked in. All receptors come from a human donor in good health. Some libraries in this study had Jurkat cell RNA spiked in. Both conserved end residues are part of each CDR3. A D gene is named only where the DNA matches it firmly. Clone size is given for some rows only: seen once, a few or many times, or a class if the clone is expanded.

clone_size | j_call | v_call | d_call | cdr3_nt | cdr3_aa
. | TRBJ1-1 | TRBV19 | . | TGTGCCAGTATAACAGTTTTGAACACTGAAGCTTTCTTT | CASITVLNTEAFF
. | TRBJ2-7 | TRBV2 | TRBD1 | TGTGCCAGCAGCAAGATCGGGACAGCCGTACCCTACGAGCAGTACTTC | CASSKIGTAVPYEQYF
many | TRBJ2-2 | TRBV5-5 | . | TGTGCCAGCAGCTTGGCCCCCAGCCCCACCGGGGAGCTGTTTTTT | CASSLAPSPTGELFF
. | TRBJ1-4 | TRBV4-3 | TRBD1 | TGCGCCAGCAGCGCGGACAGGGGGCCAACTAATGAAAAACTGTTTTTT | CASSADRGPTNEKLFF
many | TRBJ1-1 | TRBV6-2/TRBV6-3 | . | TGTGCCAGCAGTTACTGGGGGCAGAACACTGAAGCTTTCTTT | CASSYWGQNTEAFF
. | TRBJ1-2 | TRBV19 | TRBD1 | TGTGCCAGTAGTATACCCGGGACAGCAACACCATATGGCTACACCTTC | CASSIPGTATPYGYTF
. | TRBJ2-7 | TRBV11-2 | TRBD2 | TGTGCCAGCAGCTCTCCGCTAGCGGGCTACGAGCAGTACTTC | CASSSPLAGYEQYF
few | TRBJ2-2 | TRBV5-1 | TRBD2 | TGCGCCAGCAGCTTGGCCAGCGGGGGGGCTTTACGTATCACCGGGGAGCTGTTTTTT | CASSLASGGALRITGELFF
many | TRBJ1-1 | TRBV7-2 | TRBD1 | TGTGCCAGCAGCCCCCTGGACAGGGAGGTGGAAGCTTTCTTT | CASSPLDREVEAFF
once | TRBJ1-1 | TRBV9 | . | TGTGCCAGCAGCGTAGAGGGCGGGGAGAACACTGAAGCTTTCTTT | CASSVEGGENTEAFF
few | TRBJ2-3 | TRBV6-2/TRBV6-3 | TRBD2 | TGTGCCAGCAGTCCCGGACTAGCGGGAGACCACACAGATACGCAGTATTTT | CASSPGLAGDHTDTQYF
few | TRBJ2-5 | TRBV7-8 | TRBD2 | TGTGCCAGCAGCCAGACGGGACTAGCGGGAGAAGAGACCCAGTACTTC | CASSQTGLAGEETQYF
few | TRBJ1-1 | TRBV6-1 | TRBD1 | TGTGCCAGCACGACAGGGTTAACTGAAGCTTTCTTT | CASTTGLTEAFF
once | TRBJ2-7 | TRBV5-1 | . | TGCGCCAGCAGCTTCTCCGGGCGCGCCGAGCAGTACTTC | CASSFSGRAEQYF
many | TRBJ1-1 | TRBV5-4 | . | TGTGCCAGCATCAGGGGAGGCACTGAAGCTTTCTTT | CASIRGGTEAFF
few | TRBJ2-7 | TRBV14 | TRBD2 | TGTGCCAGCAGCCGAGATGGCGGGAGGGAGCAGTACTTC | CASSRDGGREQYF
. | TRBJ2-7 | TRBV7-9 | . | TGTGCCAGCAGCTTCGAAAGGGGGGGGGACGAGCAGTACTTC | CASSFERGGDEQYF
. | TRBJ1-1 | TRBV6-5 | . | TGTGCCAGCAGTTACTGGGCAGGCGAAGCTTTCTTT | CASSYWAGEAFF
. | TRBJ2-7 | TRBV20-1 | . | TGCAGTGCTGGAGATCTGACTCGAACCTACGAGCAGTACTTC | CSAGDLTRTYEQYF
. | TRBJ2-7 | TRBV7-9 | . | TGTGCCAGCCGCTTAGGACCGGGCCAAGTCTACGAGCAGTACTTC | CASRLGPGQVYEQYF
many | TRBJ2-7 | TRBV27 | . | TGTGCCAGCAGTTACCGGGCGGACTACGAGCAGTACTTC | CASSYRADYEQYF
. | TRBJ2-1 | TRBV4-2 | . | TGTGCCAGCAGCCAAGATCAAGTGGGCAATGAGCAGTTCTTC | CASSQDQVGNEQFF
many | TRBJ2-5 | TRBV30 | TRBD1 | TGTGCCTGGACCCCGGGACAGGGGAGCGAGACCCAGTACTTC | CAWTPGQGSETQYF
many | TRBJ2-3 | TRBV7-9 | TRBD2 | TGTGCCAGCAGCCAAGCGCCCGGGACTAGCGGGAGTAGTACCTTCACAGATACGCAGTATTTT | CASSQAPGTSGSSTFTDTQYF
many | TRBJ2-1 | TRBV11-2 | . | TGTGCCAGCAAAACGTATACCTACAATGAGCAGTTCTTC | CASKTYTYNEQFF
few | TRBJ2-7 | TRBV27 | TRBD1 | TGTGCCAGCAGCCCACAGGGGGCAAACTACGAGCAGTACTTC | CASSPQGANYEQYF
many | TRBJ1-1 | TRBV7-8 | . | TGTGCCAGCAGCCTACAGGGTTCTGAAGCTTTCTTT | CASSLQGSEAFF
. | TRBJ2-7 | TRBV28 | TRBD1 | TGTGCCAGCGAACGCGGGGCAGGGGGCTCCGAGCAGTACTTC | CASERGAGGSEQYF
. | TRBJ1-5 | TRBV6-2/TRBV6-3 | . | TGTGCCTGCAGTTACCCGGCGGAGGCGTCCATATCAATACCCAATCAGCCCCAGCATTTT | CACSYPAEASISIPNQPQHF
few | TRBJ1-1 | TRBV30 | . | TGTGCCTGCCGATTTTGGGGCAGGGGCCGGAACACTGAAGCTTTCTTT | CACRFWGRGRNTEAFF
. | TRBJ1-1 | TRBV28 | . | TGTGCCAGCAGTCAGGACTACACTGAAACTTTCTTT | CASSQDYTETFF
. | TRBJ2-1 | TRBV11-2 | . | TGTGCCAGCAGCTTTCAGGGTTCCTACAATGAGCAGTTCTTC | CASSFQGSYNEQFF
. | TRBJ2-1 | TRBV4-1 | TRBD2 | TGCGCCAGCAGCCCAGAAGGACTAGCGGGGGGTAATGAGCGGTTCTTC | CASSPEGLAGGNERFF
few | TRBJ2-2 | TRBV27 | . | TGTGCCAGCAGTTTTATGACAGTCGGCGGGAACACCGGGGAGCTGTTTTTT | CASSFMTVGGNTGELFF
. | TRBJ2-1 | TRBV7-9 | TRBD2 | TGTGCCAGCAGCTTAGCGGCTAGCGGTCCCGGGGACAATGAGCAGTTCTTC | CASSLAASGPGDNEQFF
few | TRBJ1-1 | TRBV20-1 | . | TGCAGTACAGAGTTGAACACTGAAGCTTTCTTT | CSTELNTEAFF
few | TRBJ2-3 | TRBV24-1 | . | TGTGCCACCAGACAGGGACGTACAGATACGCAGTATTTT | CATRQGRTDTQYF
. | TRBJ1-2 | TRBV12-3/TRBV12-4 | . | TGTGCCAGCAGTTCACCCTCGGATGCAGGGCTTTACACCTTC | CASSSPSDAGLYTF
once | TRBJ1-5 | TRBV6-6 | TRBD1 | TGTGCCAGCAGTTATTCGACGGGGACAGGGCCATTCCGGGATAGCAATCAGCCCCAGCATTTT | CASSYSTGTGPFRDSNQPQHF
many | TRBJ2-5 | TRBV5-6 | . | TGTGCCAGCAGCCAGACAGCTAGCCAACAGACCCAGTACTTC | CASSQTASQQTQYF
. | TRBJ1-1 | TRBV4-1 | . | TGCGCCAGCAGCCAAGAAGTGGGGTCGGTAGGGCCGAACACTGAAGCTTTCTTT | CASSQEVGSVGPNTEAFF
. | TRBJ2-5 | TRBV28 | TRBD2 | TGTGCCAGCGGCCTCGGTGGCGGGAGCGAGACCCAGTACTTC | CASGLGGGSETQYF
few | TRBJ2-7 | TRBV4-2 | . | TGTGCCAGCAGCCAGGGACACTCAGGCAATTACGAGCAGTACTTC | CASSQGHSGNYEQYF
. | TRBJ2-7 | TRBV18 | . | TGTGCCAGCTCACCACTTCCTAGAACCTACGAGCAGTACTTC | CASSPLPRTYEQYF
many | TRBJ1-1 | TRBV2 | . | TGTGCCAGCAGTGAATTGGGGGTTGAAGCTTTCTTT | CASSELGVEAFF
few | TRBJ1-3 | TRBV13 | . | TGTGCCAGCAGCGAACAGGGACCATCTGGAAACACCATATATTTT | CASSEQGPSGNTIYF
few | TRBJ2-7 | TRBV7-9 | . | TGTGCCCGCAGCTTGGGAGTATACTCCTACGAGCAGTACTTC | CARSLGVYSYEQYF
many | TRBJ2-2 | TRBV20-1 | . | TGCAGTGCTAGAGATGAGAATGACGCGAACACCGGGGAGCTGTTTTTT | CSARDENDANTGELFF
few | TRBJ2-7 | TRBV4-1 | . | TGCGCCAGCAGCCAAGATAGAGATGTCCGCGAGCAGTACTTC | CASSQDRDVREQYF
. | TRBJ1-1 | TRBV7-2 | TRBD1 | TGTGCCAGCAGCTGGGACAGGGTACTCCTGAACACTGAAGCTTTCTTT | CASSWDRVLLNTEAFF
many | TRBJ1-1 | TRBV10-2 | . | TGCGCCAGCAGTGAGTTTGGGGGCGAGAACACTGAAGCTTTCTTT | CASSEFGGENTEAFF
. | TRBJ2-5 | TRBV7-9 | TRBD1 | TGTGCCAGCAGCCCGGGACAGTTTAGACAAGAGCCCCAGTACTTC | CASSPGQFRQEPQYF
many | TRBJ2-4 | TRBV19 | TRBD1 | TGTGCCAGTGGGAACGGACAGGGAAACATTCAGTACTTC | CASGNGQGNIQYF
. | TRBJ1-3 | TRBV28 | . | TGTGCCAGCAGTTTTCGGGACAAACTCTCTGGAAACACCATATATTTT | CASSFRDKLSGNTIYF
many | TRBJ1-1 | TRBV7-9 | . | TGTGCCAGCAGCTTAGGTCCGGCCAGCATGAACACTGAAGCTTTCTTT | CASSLGPASMNTEAFF
. | TRBJ2-1 | TRBV4-1 | . | TGCGCCAGCAGCCAAGATGCAGGTAGTAGTCAGTTCTTC | CASSQDAGSSQFF
few | TRBJ2-1 | TRBV24-1 | . | TGTGCCACCAGTGACGGTGGTGGGTGGCAGTTCTTC | CATSDGGGWQFF
few | TRBJ2-7 | TRBV19 | . | TGTGCCAGTAGGGAAGGACTTCTCTACGAGCAGTACTTC | CASREGLLYEQYF
many | TRBJ1-1 | TRBV5-6 | TRBD1 | TGTGCCAGCAGCGGCGGGACAGGCCTGGTGAACACTGAAGCTTTCTTT | CASSGGTGLVNTEAFF